A selection of T cell receptor beta chains follows, all from one sample in a study of cytomegalovirus exposure and HLA in healthy donors. Produced via immunoSEQ multiplex PCR; TCRdb's table is partial and in-frame only. This table has about 190,000 clones, roughly 80% appearing once. The sequenced material came from PBMCs. Receptors were obtained from a woman aged 45-65 years in good health and CMV-seronegative. Both conserved end residues are part of each CDR3. The order of the fields is clone size, V gene, J gene, CDR3 length, D gene, CDR3 DNA, CDR3 protein. D genes are given only for firm matches. Size is stated for part of the rows, as once, few or many counts, or as a class when the clone is expanded.

.	TRBV4-3	TRBJ2-2	15	TRBD1	TGCGCCAGCAGCCAACTGACAGGGACCACCGGGGAGCTGTTTTTT	CASSQLTGTTGELFF
.	TRBV19	TRBJ1-2	12	.	TGTGCCAGCACACCTGGGCATTATGGCTACACCTTC	CASTPGHYGYTF
.	TRBV27	TRBJ2-7	17	TRBD2	TGTGCCAGCAGTTCCACCCTCGGACTAGCGATCACCTACGAGCAGTACTTC	CASSSTLGLAITYEQYF
.	TRBV6-5	TRBJ2-2	14	.	TGTGCCAGCACCGCAGGGTTTAAGACCGGGGAGCTGTTTTTT	CASTAGFKTGELFF
.	TRBV7-3	TRBJ2-6	15	.	TGTGCCAGCAGCCTAGGGACTGGTGGGGCCAACGTCCTGACTTTC	CASSLGTGGANVLTF
.	TRBV27	TRBJ1-5	17	.	TGTGCCAGCAGTAGGTACACAGGGTACTCTAACAATCAGCCCCAGCATTTT	CASSRYTGYSNNQPQHF
.	TRBV19	TRBJ1-5	15	TRBD1	TGTGCCAGTAACGTGAGGGGGCGGAGTGTTCAGCCCCAGCATTTT	CASNVRGRSVQPQHF
.	TRBV7-9	TRBJ2-7	13	.	TGTGCCAGCAGCTTAAGACAGTTCTACGAGCAGTACTTC	CASSLRQFYEQYF
.	TRBV5-5	TRBJ2-7	15	.	TGTGCCAGCAGTAATAGGTGGCCAGGGGGAGGCGAGCAGTACTTC	CASSNRWPGGGEQYF
.	TRBV7-3	TRBJ1-1	15	.	TGTGCCAGCAGCTTAACCCCCGGAGGGAGCACTGAAGCTTTCTTT	CASSLTPGGSTEAFF
.	TRBV9	TRBJ2-2	13	.	TGTGCCAGCAGCGTAGGAGGTGCCGGGGAGCTGGTTTTT	CASSVGGAGELVF
.	TRBV5-1	TRBJ1-2	16	TRBD1	TGCGCCAGCAGCTTGGGGGACAGGGCGGGCTCCTATGGCTACACCTTC	CASSLGDRAGSYGYTF
.	TRBV19	TRBJ2-3	19	TRBD2	TGTGCCAGTAGTATAGATCACCATACCGGGACTAGCATCAGGGATACGCAGTATTTT	CASSIDHHTGTSIRDTQYF
once	TRBV28	TRBJ1-1	13	TRBD1	TGTGCCAGCGGGTACAGGGGGGGGTCTGAAGCTTTCTTT	CASGYRGGSEAFF
.	TRBV29-1	TRBJ2-3	15	TRBD2	TGCAGCGTTGAGACTAGCGGGATGGACCCAGATACGCAGTATTTT	CSVETSGMDPDTQYF
.	TRBV9	TRBJ2-3	15	TRBD2	TGTGCCAGCAGCCTGGGTCTAGCGGGTGGAGATACGCAGTATTTT	CASSLGLAGGDTQYF
.	TRBV20-1	TRBJ2-7	11	.	TGCAGTGCTACAACAGGCTACGAGCAGTACTTC	CSATTGYEQYF
.	TRBV6-5	TRBJ2-2	14	.	TGTGCCAGCAACTTCAGGGGTCGCACCGGGGAGCTGTTTTTT	CASNFRGRTGELFF
.	TRBV9	TRBJ2-3	15	.	TGTGCCAGCAGCGTAGTGGCCCATCCACAGAGTACGCAGTATTTT	CASSVVAHPQSTQYF
.	TRBV7-2	TRBJ2-2	17	TRBD1	TGTGCCAGCAGAACAGGCCCCGGGACAGGGAACACCGGGGAGCTGTTTTTT	CASRTGPGTGNTGELFF
few	TRBV4-1	TRBJ1-6	12	.	TGCGCCAGCAGCCAGGGGCCCTCACCCCTCCACTTT	CASSQGPSPLHF
medium-sized	TRBV4-3	TRBJ2-3	18	TRBD2	TGCGCCAGCAGCCCCTCTAGCGGGGTTTTCGGGGACACAGATACGCAGTATTTT	CASSPSSGVFGDTDTQYF
.	TRBV6-1	TRBJ2-2	13	.	TGTGCCAGCAGAATCGGTCGAACCGGGGAGCTGTTTTTT	CASRIGRTGELFF
.	TRBV18	TRBJ1-2	15	.	TGTGCCAGCTCGCAGAGGCCCGAAGCGGCAGACGGCTACACCTTC	CASSQRPEAADGYTF
once	TRBV7-9	TRBJ2-7	17	.	TGTGCCAGCAGCTTCTCTCCGGCGGGAAGATACGCCTACGAGCAGTACTTC	CASSFSPAGRYAYEQYF
.	TRBV27	TRBJ1-4	15	TRBD1	TGTGCCAGCAGTATACAGGGGTTAACTAATGAAAAACTGTTTTTT	CASSIQGLTNEKLFF
.	TRBV9	TRBJ1-1	13	TRBD1	TGTGCCAGCAGCGCGCAGGGGGCCACTGAAGCTTTCTTT	CASSAQGATEAFF